What follows are 19 T cell receptor beta chains derived from one specimen sequenced in a study of blood T cell repertoires in COVID-19. Repertoires were generated with immunoSEQ multiplex PCR, while TCRdb's copy carries only in-frame clones and drops some. This table has 90,000 to 120,000 clones, less than 90% appearing once. Sample: peripheral blood. Source of these receptors: a human donor in a cohort sampled during active COVID-19.

The DNA of the CDR3 is TGTGCCAGCAGCTTGGACAGGGAGGGCACAGATACGCAGTATTTT. Protein product: CASSLDREGTDTQYF. The V gene is TRBV7-3, the J gene TRBJ2-3; 8 bases line up with TRBD1. The CDR3 loop spans 15 amino acids. V lost 3 bases, J lost 1 base, and 3 bases stayed unmatched. Germline V CDR1 and CDR2: SGHTA, FQGTGA. The variable domain in full, completed from reference TRBV7-3 and TRBJ2-3, reads GAGVSQTPSNKVTEKGKYVELRCDPISGHTALYWYRQSLGQGPEFLIYFQGTGAADDSGLPNDRFFAVRPEGSVSTLKIQRTERGDSAVYLCASSLDREGTDTQYFGPGTRLTVL.

The gene calls are TRBV6-1 and TRBJ1-6; D possibly corresponds to TRBD1 (6 bases). Germline CDR1 MNHNS, CDR2 SASEGT. V lost 3 bases, J lost 9 bases, and 27 bases lay in between. The CDR3 extends over 19 amino acids. The CDR3 nucleotides read TGTGCCAGCAGTGACGAGGGATTAAACCCCGGCAAAGGGGGTTCACCCCTCCACTTT. This gives the protein CASSDEGLNPGKGGSPLHF.

The rearrangement uses TRBV6-1 and TRBJ2-5; D is unclear. CDR1 is MNHNS, CDR2 SASEGT, per germline. V shed 2 bases and J shed 1 base, with 8 bases lying between them. The CDR3 length is 14 residues. CDR3 protein: CASSERPGQETQYF. CDR3 DNA sequence: TGTGCCAGCAGTGAAAGGCCAGGCCAAGAGACCCAGTACTTC.

The chain joins TRBV3-1 (or the pseudogene TRBV3-2) to TRBJ2-1, with 9 bases lining up with TRBD2. The trim removed 6 bases at V and 4 bases at J, leaving 7 bases unmatched. This CDR3 has 15 residues. Germline loops: CDR1 LGHDT, CDR2 YNNKEL (reference sequence). The chain's CDR3 is CASRLSGRSYNEQFF. CDR3 sequence (DNA): TGTGCCAGCAGACTCAGCGGGAGGTCTTACAATGAGCAGTTCTTC.

This chain joins TRBV11-2 and TRBJ1-5; no definite D call. Germline values: CDR1 SGHAT, CDR2 FQNNGV. The germline V and J ends were trimmed by 4 bases and 4 bases, with 5 bases remaining between them. CDR3 length equals 12 residues. CDR3 sequence: CASSSENQPQHF. The CDR3 coding sequence is TGTGCCAGCAGCTCCGAGAATCAGCCCCAGCATTTT.

V usage is TRBV9 and J usage is TRBJ2-1, with TRBD2 identical over 12 bases. Looked up from germline, CDR1 is SGDLS and CDR2 is YYNGEE. The CDR3 is 15 residues long. J lost 7 bases, V lost 5 bases, and 7 bases had no gene match. The chain's CDR3 is CASSGGLAGINEQFF. The CDR3 DNA reads as TGTGCCAGCAGTGGGGGACTAGCGGGTATAAATGAGCAGTTCTTC.

The rearrangement uses TRBV7-3 and TRBJ1-4; D unclear. The CDR3 consists of 18 residues. V was pared by 3 bases and J by 1 base, with 18 bases between. Germline CDR1 SGHTA, CDR2 FQGTGA. The CDR3 DNA follows: TGTGCCAGCAGCTTTAGTCGAGGGAGAATGGAAACTAATGAAAAACTGTTTTTT. Translation: CASSFSRGRMETNEKLFF.

The gene calls are TRBV4-1 and TRBJ2-3, with 10 positions matching TRBD2. This CDR3 spans 16 amino acids. Trimming removed 2 bases from V and 7 bases from J; junction bases left unmatched: 9. CDR1 and CDR2 (germline): MGHRA, YSYEKL. CDR3 nucleotides: TGCGCCAGCAGCCAACCAGCGGGGGGGCGGGGCTATACGCAGTATTTT. Translated, it gives CASSQPAGGRGYTQYF.

V and J are TRBV6-1 and TRBJ1-3; D is uncertain. The germline V gene encodes CDR1 MNHNS and CDR2 SASEGT. The CDR3 contains 18 residues. V was pared by 3 bases and J by 0 bases, with 18 bases between. In DNA, the CDR3 is TGTGCCAGCAGTGAGGCGGCGAGCTTCCTGAACTCTGGAAACACCATATATTTT. This translates into CASSEAASFLNSGNTIYF.

The gene calls are TRBV28 and TRBJ1-5; a possible D gene is TRBD1 (6 bases). This CDR3 contains 15 residues. Trimming cost V 7 bases and J 3 bases, with 16 bases left between them. Germline V gene lookup returns CDR1 MDHEN and CDR2 SYDVKM. The CDR3 sequence is CASKQPTGTNQPQHF. The CDR3 DNA is TGTGCCAGCAAACAGCCGACAGGTACCAATCAGCCCCAGCATTTT.

The chain carries TRBV5-5 and TRBJ1-4, with unresolved D. The ends were cut back, 2 bases at V and 5 bases at J, with 13 bases in the middle. Germline V gene data show CDR1 as SGHKS and CDR2 as YYEKEE (reference sequence). The CDR3 totals 15 residues. CDR3 in DNA: TGTGCCAGCAGCTTCCAGCCCGGGATGAATGAAAAACTGTTTTTT. It encodes CASSFQPGMNEKLFF.

The J gene is TRBJ2-1, the V gene TRBV7-8; 16 positions agree with TRBD2. Germline V lookup: CDR1 SGHVS, CDR2 FQNEAQ. The CDR3 is made up of 20 amino acids. The ends lost 4 bases at V and 7 bases at J; junction bases unmatched: 16. In DNA form, the CDR3 reads TGTGCCAGCAGCTCCCAGAGGGGGGGGACTAGCGGGAGGGCCGGTAATGAGCAGTTCTTC. It translates to CASSSQRGGTSGRAGNEQFF.

This sequence joins TRBV11-3 and TRBJ1-6; tentative D call: TRBD1 (6 bases). The CDR3 extends over 14 amino acids. CDR1 is SGHNT and CDR2 is YENEEA in the germline V gene. Trimming took 3 bases from V and 6 from J, leaving 9 bases between them. The CDR3 protein is CASSFNRVNSPLHF. DNA for the CDR3: TGTGCCAGCAGCTTTAACAGGGTTAATTCACCCCTCCACTTT.

The rearrangement links TRBV6-5 to TRBJ1-2; D gene uncertain. Germline V gives CDR1 MNHEY, CDR2 SVGAGI. Trimming cost V 6 bases and J 7 bases, with 18 bases left between them. This CDR3 contains 14 residues. CDR3 nucleotide sequence: TGTGCCAGCAGCTCTACCGGTGGACTAAGTGGCTACACCTTC. This sequence encodes CASSSTGGLSGYTF.

This chain connects TRBV7-3 to TRBJ1-2; 7 bases are a match to TRBD1. Germline V lookup: CDR1 SGHTA, CDR2 FQGTGA. Germline trimming cut 5 bases from V and 5 bases from J; bases unmatched to any gene: 5. The length of the CDR3 is 13 residues. The CDR3 loop is CASSATGFYGYTF. Here the CDR3 DNA reads TGTGCCAGCAGCGCGACAGGGTTTTATGGCTACACCTTC.

This sequence joins TRBV6-5 and TRBJ2-1, with 7 bases that match TRBD2. This CDR3 region has 12 residues. Germline V gives CDR1 MNHEY, CDR2 SVGAGI. V dropped 6 bases and J dropped 10; count of bases not matched to a gene: 6. This chain's CDR3 is CASRPSGAEQFF. The CDR3 bases are TGTGCCAGCAGGCCAAGCGGGGCCGAGCAGTTCTTC.

The chain uses TRBV5-6 and TRBJ2-1; D uncertain. With 2 bases removed from V and 6 bases from J, the gap between germline ends came to 9 bases. This CDR3 comprises 13 residues. Germline V gives CDR1 SGHDT, CDR2 YYEEEE. CDR3 loop: CASSFGSVNEQFF. The CDR3 nucleotides are TGTGCCAGCAGCTTCGGTAGTGTCAATGAGCAGTTCTTC.

Regarding this clone: Other DNA sequences of this sample code for an identical CDR3. The V call is TRBV9, the J call TRBJ2-3; D may be TRBD2 (6 bases). The CDR3 has 15 residues. Per the germline V gene, CDR1 is SGDLS and CDR2 is YYNGEE. The V gene lost 0 bases and the J gene lost 2 bases, with 10 bases spanning the gap. CDR3 sequence (DNA): TGTGCCAGCAGCGTAGCGGGAGTTATCACAGATACGCAGTATTTT. Its protein product is CASSVAGVITDTQYF.

V usage is TRBV18 and J usage is TRBJ2-4; D might be TRBD1 (5 bases). The CDR3 is made up of 12 amino acids. CDR1 and CDR2 (germline): KGHSH, LQKENI. Between the trimmed V and J ends, which lost 2 bases and 8 bases, there was a span of 7 bases. CDR3 region: CASSPTGDIQYF. The CDR3 bases are TGTGCCAGCTCACCAACAGGAGACATTCAGTACTTC.